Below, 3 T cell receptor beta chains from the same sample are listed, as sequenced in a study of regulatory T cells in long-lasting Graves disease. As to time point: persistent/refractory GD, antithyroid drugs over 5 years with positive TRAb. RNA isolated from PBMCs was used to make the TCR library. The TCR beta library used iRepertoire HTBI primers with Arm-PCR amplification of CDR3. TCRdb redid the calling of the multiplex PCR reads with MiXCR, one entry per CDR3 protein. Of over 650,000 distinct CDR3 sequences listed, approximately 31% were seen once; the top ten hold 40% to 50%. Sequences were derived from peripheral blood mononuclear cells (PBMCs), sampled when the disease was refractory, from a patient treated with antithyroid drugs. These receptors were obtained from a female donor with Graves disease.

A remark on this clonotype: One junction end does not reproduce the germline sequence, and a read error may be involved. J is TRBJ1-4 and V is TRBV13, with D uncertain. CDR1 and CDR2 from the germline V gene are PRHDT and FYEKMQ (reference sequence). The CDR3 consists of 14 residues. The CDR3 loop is CAGSLAGPVEKLFF. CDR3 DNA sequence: TGTGCCGGCAGCTTAGCGGGTCCAGTGGAAAAACTGTTTTTT.

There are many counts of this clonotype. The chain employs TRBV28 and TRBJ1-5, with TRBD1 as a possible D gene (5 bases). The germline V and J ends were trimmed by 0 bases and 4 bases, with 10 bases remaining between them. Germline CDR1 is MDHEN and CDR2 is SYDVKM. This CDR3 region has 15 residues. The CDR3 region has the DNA TGTGCCAGCAGTTTATGGGGGCCAAGGAATCAGCCCCAGCATTTT. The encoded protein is CASSLWGPRNQPQHF.

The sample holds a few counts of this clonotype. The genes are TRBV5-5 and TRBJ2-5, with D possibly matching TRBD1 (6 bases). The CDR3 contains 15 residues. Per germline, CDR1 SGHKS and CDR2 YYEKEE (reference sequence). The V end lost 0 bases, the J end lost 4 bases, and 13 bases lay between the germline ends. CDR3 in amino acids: CASSLAGVELETQYF. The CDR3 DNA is TGTGCCAGCAGCTTGGCAGGGGTCGAGTTAGAGACCCAGTACTTC. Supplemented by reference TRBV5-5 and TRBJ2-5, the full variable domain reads DAGVTQSPTHLIKTRGQQVTLRCSPISGHKSVSWYQQVLGQGPQFIFQYYEKEERGRGNFPDRFSARQFPNYSSELNVNALLLGDSALYLCASSLAGVELETQYFGPGTRLLVL.